The 6 T cell receptor beta chains below all came from one sample that was sequenced in a study of T cells after yellow fever vaccination. TCRdb reprocessed the 5' RACE reads via MiXCR and lists one record per CDR3 protein. The table records 150,000 or so distinct CDR3 sequences, roughly 9% of them present only once. The sample consisted of CD8+ T cells sorted from PBMCs, taken 45 days after the yellow fever booster vaccination. The receptors were gathered from a man aged 18 to 29 who received the YFV17D yellow fever vaccine.

The V call is TRBV27, the J call TRBJ2-1; TRBD1 aligns across 11 bases. After removal of 6 bases from V and 8 bases from J, the junction contained 9 bases not matched to a gene. The germline gives CDR1 MNHEY, CDR2 SMNVEV (reference sequence). The CDR3 extends over 15 amino acids. The CDR3 loop is CASRGPGTGGYEQFF. CDR3 nucleotides: TGTGCCAGCAGGGGCCCCGGGACAGGGGGTTATGAGCAGTTCTTC.

The genes are TRBV3-1 and TRBJ2-7; TRBD1 is a possible D gene (6 bases). CDR1 and CDR2 (germline): LGHDT, YNNKEL (reference sequence). The CDR3 has 15 residues. The V end was cut by 0 bases, the J end by 4 bases, with 13 bases between. The CDR3 nucleotides are TGTGCCAGCAGCCAAGATTATCGGACAGCATACGAGCAGTACTTC. This gives the protein CASSQDYRTAYEQYF.

This clonotype occurred many times. This chain joins TRBV7-2 and TRBJ2-7; D unclear. The CDR3 has 13 amino acids. V gave up 2 bases and J gave up 3 bases, with 8 bases separating them. Germline CDR1 and CDR2: SGHTA and FQGNSA. This CDR3 reads CASSLSPYYEQYV. The CDR3 bases are TGTGCCAGCAGCTTAAGCCCCTACTACGAGCAGTACGTC.

This clonotype was observed a few times. The V gene is TRBV20-1, the J gene TRBJ1-5, with D unresolved. The germline V and J ends were trimmed by 0 bases and 0 bases, with 3 bases remaining between them. Germline CDR1 is DFQATT and CDR2 is SNEGSKA (reference sequence). This CDR3 has 13 residues. CDR3 nucleotides: TGCAGTGCTAGAGAGGATAGCAATCAGCCCCAGCATTTT. Translating gives CSAREDSNQPQHF.

This clonotype was observed at least ten times. The V gene is TRBV4-1, the J gene TRBJ2-7; perhaps TRBD1 as D (6 bases). V was trimmed by 0 bases and J by 2 bases, leaving 11 bases between them. The CDR3 covers 15 residues. Germline lookup yields CDR1 MGHRA and CDR2 YSYEKL. The CDR3 nucleotides read TGCGCCAGCAGCCAAGACAACAGGGAAGCCTACGAGCAGTACTTC. Amino acid sequence: CASSQDNREAYEQYF.

This clonotype was counted only a few times. The chain recombines TRBV28 with TRBJ1-1; D call uncertain. V was trimmed by 2 bases and J by 2 bases, leaving 9 bases between them. The CDR3 is 14 amino acids. Germline loops: CDR1 MDHEN, CDR2 SYDVKM. The CDR3 sequence is CASSLQEFNTEAFF. The CDR3 DNA reads as TGTGCCAGCAGTTTACAGGAATTTAACACTGAAGCTTTCTTT.